Below, 6 T cell receptor beta chains from the same sample are listed, as sequenced in a study of glioma-infiltrating T cells after dendritic cell vaccination. TCRdb's copy holds only in-frame clones and misses some; the assay was immunoSEQ multiplex PCR. Found here are over 55,000 clones, under 90% of them singletons; the top ten hold around 8%. The sample here was blood, taken before dendritic cell vaccination. These receptors all stem from a human donor with glioblastoma.

This clone was picked up one time. J is TRBJ2-1 and V is TRBV7-8; D perhaps matches TRBD1 (6 bases). This CDR3 spans 13 amino acids. Trimming took off 3 bases at V and 5 bases at J, with 8 bases between the two ends. The germline V gene has CDR1 SGHVS and CDR2 FQNEAQ. In DNA, the CDR3 is TGTGCCAGCAGCTTCGGGACAAACAATGAGCAGTTCTTC. Protein: CASSFGTNNEQFF.

J is TRBJ1-6 and V is TRBV7-9, with 7 bases matching TRBD1. This CDR3 is 15 amino acids long. The germline V gene encodes CDR1 SEHNR and CDR2 FQNEAQ (reference sequence). J gave up 7 bases and V 5 bases, and 8 bases lay outside the gene matches. CDR3 in DNA: TGTGCCAGCAGCATAGGTCAGGGGGAGAATTCACCCCTCCACTTT. This encodes CASSIGQGENSPLHF.

The CDR3 sequence is CASSAQGGNQPQHF. For the CDR3, the DNA is TGTGCCAGCAGCGCACAGGGAGGCAATCAGCCCCAGCATTTT. This chain joins TRBV9 and TRBJ1-5; TRBD1 might be the D (6 bases). V lost 3 bases to trimming and J lost 2 bases, with 9 bases between them. The germline V gene encodes CDR1 SGDLS and CDR2 YYNGEE. This CDR3 is built from 14 residues.

The chain has TRBV6-5 and TRBJ1-5; no firm D call. Germline V gene sequence: CDR1 MNHEY, CDR2 SVGAGI. This CDR3 is built from 12 residues. The ends were cut back, 4 bases at V and 2 bases at J, with 3 bases in the middle. DNA for the CDR3: TGTGCCAGCAGTTCGGGCAATCAGCCCCAGCATTTT. Translation gives CASSSGNQPQHF.

The V and J genes are TRBV7-6 and TRBJ1-5; 8 bases align to TRBD1. The CDR3 sequence is 15 residues long. Germline CDR1 and CDR2: SGHVS and FNYEAQ. V lost 5 bases and J lost 7; bases outside the gene matches: 10. The CDR3 region is CASSMARGQGQPQHF. The CDR3 DNA reads as TGTGCCAGCAGCATGGCCAGGGGGCAGGGACAGCCCCAGCATTTT.

The chain recombines TRBV6-1 with TRBJ1-2; 12 bases map to TRBD1. Germline V gene sequence: CDR1 MNHNS, CDR2 SASEGT. Trimming took 3 bases from V and 3 from J; bases not matched to a gene: 5. The length of the CDR3 is 16 residues. DNA of the CDR3: TGTGCCAGCAGTGAGGGACAGGGGGCTACCTACTATGGCTACACCTTC. This translates into CASSEGQGATYYGYTF.